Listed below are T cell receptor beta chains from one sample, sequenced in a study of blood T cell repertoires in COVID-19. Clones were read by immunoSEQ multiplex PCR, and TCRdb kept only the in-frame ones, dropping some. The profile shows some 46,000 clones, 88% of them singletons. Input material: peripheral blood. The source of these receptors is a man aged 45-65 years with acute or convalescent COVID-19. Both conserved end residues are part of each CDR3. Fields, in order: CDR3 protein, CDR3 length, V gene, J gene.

CASGQTGRYEQYF	13	TRBV7-9	TRBJ2-7
CASSFGTGEKLFF	13	TRBV5-6	TRBJ1-4
CASSLNPAGQWEQFF	15	TRBV7-9	TRBJ2-1
CASSFSGRSFAETQYF	16	TRBV5-6	TRBJ2-5
CASSLAAELYEQYF	14	TRBV5-6	TRBJ2-7
CASSHQDSNYGYTF	14	TRBV4-1	TRBJ1-2
CASSPDLDQESSPLHF	16	TRBV5-4	TRBJ1-6
CASSSRTANYTDTQYF	16	TRBV7-9	TRBJ2-3
CASSTRLEAFF	11	TRBV19	TRBJ1-1
CASSLSQAGKLFF	13	TRBV7-9	TRBJ1-4
CATSEGDFRNTEAFF	15	TRBV24-1	TRBJ1-1
CATTTLNRADAFF	13	TRBV15	TRBJ1-1
CASRAQNQGLNYGYTF	16	TRBV19	TRBJ1-2
CATSDLTQGGTGELFF	16	TRBV24-1	TRBJ2-2
CASSYTTGGAREKLFF	16	TRBV11-2	TRBJ1-4
CASSVRDTGELFF	13	TRBV5-1	TRBJ2-2
CASSLALAGRGATQYF	16	TRBV7-2	TRBJ2-5
CASSLEQGGQPQHF	14	TRBV5-1	TRBJ1-5
CASSQDPGQGSLYGYTF	17	TRBV4-1	TRBJ1-2
CASSAGQGTFSYGYTF	16	TRBV9	TRBJ1-2
CASSDSDKKTVNEQFF	16	TRBV6-4	TRBJ2-1
CAWSVRVADQQYF	13	TRBV30	TRBJ2-7
CASSSLRTFSLGYTF	15	TRBV6-2/TRBV6-3	TRBJ1-2
CASSYGGETQYF	12	TRBV12-3/TRBV12-4	TRBJ2-5
CASSWGGIDQPQHF	14	TRBV6-1	TRBJ1-5
CASSLARSGGAGFTDTQYF	19	TRBV7-2	TRBJ2-3
CASSPFVVQGANTGELFF	18	TRBV18	TRBJ2-2
CASSQDFSGGVDNEQFF	17	TRBV4-3	TRBJ2-1
CASRPDGNQPQHF	13	TRBV28	TRBJ1-5
CASSQVPRGEQFF	13	TRBV14	TRBJ2-1
CSAREYTEAFF	11	TRBV20-1	TRBJ1-1
CARSEGGLGGETQYF	15	TRBV9	TRBJ2-5
CASTWGSGPSSYEQYF	16	TRBV2	TRBJ2-7
CATRASETSTDTQYF	15	TRBV24-1	TRBJ2-3
CASTLGGGNQPQHF	14	TRBV2	TRBJ1-5
CASSERRQGNSNQPQHF	17	TRBV10-2	TRBJ1-5
CASSLGAERGLDTQYF	16	TRBV3-1/TRBV3-2	TRBJ2-3